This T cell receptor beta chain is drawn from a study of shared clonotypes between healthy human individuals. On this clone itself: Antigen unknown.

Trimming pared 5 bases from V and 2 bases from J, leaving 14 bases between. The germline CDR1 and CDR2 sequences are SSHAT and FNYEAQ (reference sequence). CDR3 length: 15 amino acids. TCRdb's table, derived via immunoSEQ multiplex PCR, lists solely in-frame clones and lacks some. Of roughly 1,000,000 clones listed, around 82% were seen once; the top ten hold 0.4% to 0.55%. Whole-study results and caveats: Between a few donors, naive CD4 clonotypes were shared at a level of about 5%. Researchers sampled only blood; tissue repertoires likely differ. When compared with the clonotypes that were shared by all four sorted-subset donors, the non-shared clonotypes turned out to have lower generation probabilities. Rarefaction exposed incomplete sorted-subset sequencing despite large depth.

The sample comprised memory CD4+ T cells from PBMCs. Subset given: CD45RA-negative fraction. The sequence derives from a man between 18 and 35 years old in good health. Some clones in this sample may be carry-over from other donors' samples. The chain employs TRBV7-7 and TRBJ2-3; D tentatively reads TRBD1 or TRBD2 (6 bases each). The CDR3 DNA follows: TGTGCCAGCAGCCTACAGGGAGGTCCCACAGATACGCAGTATTTT. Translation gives CASSLQGGPTDTQYF.